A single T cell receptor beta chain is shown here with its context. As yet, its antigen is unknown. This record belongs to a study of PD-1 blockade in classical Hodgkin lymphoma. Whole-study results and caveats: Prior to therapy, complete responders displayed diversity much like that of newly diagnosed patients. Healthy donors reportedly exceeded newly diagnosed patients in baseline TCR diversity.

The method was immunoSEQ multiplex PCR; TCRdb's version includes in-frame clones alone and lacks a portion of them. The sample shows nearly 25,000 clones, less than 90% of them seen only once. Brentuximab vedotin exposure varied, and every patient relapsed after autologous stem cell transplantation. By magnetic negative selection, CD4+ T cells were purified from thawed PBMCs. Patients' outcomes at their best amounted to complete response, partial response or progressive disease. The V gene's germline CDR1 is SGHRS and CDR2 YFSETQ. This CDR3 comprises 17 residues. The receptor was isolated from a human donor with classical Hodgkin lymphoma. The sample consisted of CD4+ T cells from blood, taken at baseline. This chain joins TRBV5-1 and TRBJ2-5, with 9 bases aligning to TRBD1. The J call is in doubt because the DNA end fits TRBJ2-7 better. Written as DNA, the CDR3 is TGCGCCAGCAGCCCTGGACAGGGGTCGGTCCCCTTGGGCGAGCAGTACTTC. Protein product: CASSPGQGSVPLGEQYF.